Following are 32 T cell receptor beta chains from one sample sequenced in a study of T cells in Graves' hyperthyroidism and ophthalmopathy. Amplification targeted TCR beta CDR3 regions from RNA transcripts. A first-round RT-PCR of the TCR CDR3 used the HTBI primer set. TCRdb reanalysed the multiplex PCR reads using MiXCR and keeps one entry per CDR3 protein. The sample includes roughly 700,000 distinct CDR3 sequences, around 13% seen only once; the top ten take about 9.4%. The sequenced material came from blood. The receptors originated from a young woman with Graves' hyperthyroidism.

Many counts were recorded for this clonotype. The chain joins TRBV12-3 or TRBV12-4 to TRBJ1-2; D call uncertain. V was pared by 4 bases and J by 14 bases, with 17 bases between. The CDR3 consists of 12 residues. CDR3 amino acids: CASSSHDWTSTF. The DNA of the CDR3 is TGTGCCAGCAGTTCTCATGATTGGACTTCGACCTTC.

In the case of this clonotype: This may be a read error: a much more frequent sequence differs by one nucleotide. This sequence joins TRBV16 and TRBJ1-4; D is uncertain. The CDR3 extends over 13 amino acids. Germline values: CDR1 KGHSY, CDR2 FQNENV. Here the CDR3 reads CAGSQSASEKLFF. The CDR3 nucleotides are TGTGCCGGCAGCCAATCCGCGAGTGAAAAACTGTTTTTT.

This clonotype was observed many times. This rearrangement joins TRBV2 to TRBJ2-7; D ambiguous. CDR3 length: 14 residues. V dropped 3 bases and J dropped 3 bases, with 12 bases sitting between them. Germline values: CDR1 SNHLY, CDR2 FYNNEI. The DNA of the CDR3 is TGTGCCAGCAGTGAGGGCCAGATTCACTACGAGCAGTACTTC. Translation: CASSEGQIHYEQYF.

This clonotype came up many times. This rearrangement joins TRBV2 to TRBJ2-7; weak D call: TRBD1 (5 bases). The V and J ends lost 7 bases and 5 bases respectively, with 15 bases between them. Germline CDR1 SNHLY, CDR2 FYNNEI. This CDR3 is built from 13 residues. CDR3 nucleotide sequence: TGTGCCAGCATGGAAGCAGGGATCCACGAGCAGTACTTC. Amino acids: CASMEAGIHEQYF.

In nucleotides, the CDR3 is TGTGCCAGCAGCGAACTATTTCAAAGCCCAGATACGCAGTATTTT. Residues: CASSELFQSPDTQYF. The chain recombines TRBV14 with TRBJ2-3, with D hard to call. Germline values: CDR1 SGHDN, CDR2 FVKESK. The CDR3 spans 15 residues. The V end was cut by 5 bases, the J end by 4 bases, with 16 bases between.

This clonotype was seen more than once but under ten times. V usage is TRBV27 and J usage is TRBJ2-7; TRBD2 aligns across 8 bases. Trimming cost V 4 bases and J 2 bases; bases outside gene matches: 13. Germline loops: CDR1 MNHEY, CDR2 SMNVEV (reference sequence). The CDR3 is 17 residues long. CDR3 in amino acids: CASSYAPGGGPTYEQYF. Here the CDR3 DNA reads TGTGCCAGCAGTTATGCCCCGGGGGGGGGCCCCACCTACGAGCAGTACTTC.

This clonotype was counted ten times or more. This rearrangement joins TRBV4-1 to TRBJ1-2; D gene unclear. Trimming shortened V by 0 bases and J by 1 base, and 9 bases separated the two germline ends. The CDR3 extends over 15 amino acids. Germline CDR1 is MGHRA and CDR2 is YSYEKL. CDR3 loop: CASSQDTSYNYGYTF. The CDR3 DNA sequence: TGCGCCAGCAGCCAAGATACCAGTTATAACTATGGCTACACCTTC.

This clonotype has ten or more counts. V gene TRBV11-2 combines with J gene TRBJ2-7; 7 bases are a match to TRBD2. The CDR3 covers 17 residues. Germline V lookup: CDR1 SGHAT, CDR2 FQNNGV. V lost 5 bases to trimming and J lost 0 bases; unmatched junction nucleotides: 13. CDR3 region: CASSKGRGPVSSYEQYF. As DNA, the CDR3 is TGTGCCAGCAGCAAAGGGAGGGGACCAGTCAGCTCCTACGAGCAGTACTTC.

This clonotype was counted ten times or more. V is TRBV4-2 and J is TRBJ2-7; 7 nucleotides align to TRBD2. Unmatched junction bases numbered 7, after V lost 1 base and J lost 4 bases. Germline values: CDR1 LGHNA, CDR2 YNFKEQ. The CDR3 has 15 residues. Written as DNA, the CDR3 is TGTGCCAGCAGCCAAGTGGGGGAGGGCCCGTACGAGCAGTACTTC. It translates to CASSQVGEGPYEQYF.

Ten or more counts support this clonotype. The chain has TRBV29-1 and TRBJ2-3, with D hard to call. This CDR3 comprises 11 residues. Germline V gene sequence: CDR1 SQVTM, CDR2 ANQGSEA. Trimming removed 3 bases from V and 0 bases from J, with 1 base in between. The CDR3 sequence is CSVDSTDTQYF. The DNA of the CDR3 is TGCAGCGTTGACAGCACAGATACGCAGTATTTT.

This clonotype was observed many times. The chain has TRBV7-2 and TRBJ2-1; 9 nucleotides line up with TRBD2. With 5 bases clipped from V and 9 bases from J, the junction kept 8 bases outside the gene matches. Germline V gives CDR1 SGHTA, CDR2 FQGNSA. CDR3 size: 14 residues. The CDR3 bases are TGTGCCAGCAGCGAGGGACTAGCCCTGCGTGAGCAGTTCTTC. It specifies CASSEGLALREQFF.

Many counts were recorded for this clonotype. V gene TRBV2 combines with J gene TRBJ1-1; D call uncertain. Germline CDR1 SNHLY, CDR2 FYNNEI. CDR3 length: 15 residues. Trimming pared 7 bases from V and 3 bases from J, leaving 18 bases between. CDR3 DNA: TGTGCCAGCATTCCAAGGAGGGAGGGCGACACTGAAGCTTTCTTT. It codes for CASIPRREGDTEAFF.

This clonotype was detected many times. The J gene is TRBJ1-1, the V gene TRBV5-6, with D unresolved. Germline V gene data show CDR1 as SGHDT and CDR2 as YYEEEE. This CDR3 has 13 residues. V lost 3 bases to trimming and J lost 6 bases, with 12 bases between them. The CDR3: CASSWPSRAEAFF. DNA for the CDR3: TGTGCCAGCAGCTGGCCGAGTCGGGCTGAAGCTTTCTTT.

In this sample, this clonotype turned up many times. This rearrangement joins TRBV20-1 to TRBJ2-1, with TRBD2 identical over 12 bases. V lost 2 bases, J lost 6 bases, and 2 bases stayed unmatched. The length of the CDR3 is 14 residues. Germline assignment: CDR1 DFQATT and CDR2 SNEGSKA (reference sequence). CDR3 sequence: CSARLAGGTNEQFF. The CDR3 region has the DNA TGCAGTGCTAGACTAGCGGGAGGGACCAATGAGCAGTTCTTC.

This clonotype was recorded many times. This rearrangement joins TRBV28 to TRBJ2-1; TRBD2 might be the D (5 bases). CDR1 is MDHEN and CDR2 is SYDVKM in the germline V gene. CDR3 length: 13 amino acids. Trimming stripped 5 bases from V and 5 bases from J, with 10 bases between. CDR3 region: CASSERFNNEQFF. The CDR3 nucleotides read TGTGCCAGCAGTGAGCGGTTTAACAATGAGCAGTTCTTC.

Notes on this clonotype: The final CDR3 position lacks the conserved phenylalanine or tryptophan, pointing to a likely read error. The rearrangement links TRBV30 to TRBJ2-5; possibly TRBD1 for D (6 bases). Trimming took 3 bases from V and 3 from J, leaving 14 bases between them. The CDR3 is made up of 14 amino acids. Germline V lookup: CDR1 GTSNPN, CDR2 SVGIG (reference sequence). DNA of the CDR3: TGTGCCTGGAGGTCGGGACATCACGAAGAGACCCAGTACTTA. The encoded protein is CAWRSGHHEETQYL.

The V and J genes are TRBV28 and TRBJ2-3; D possibly corresponds to TRBD1 (5 bases). The CDR3 runs 14 residues. V dropped 7 bases and J dropped 5 bases, with 16 bases sitting between them. Germline-derived CDR1 and CDR2 are MDHEN and SYDVKM. CDR3 in DNA: TGTGCCAGCACCTCGGACACGGAAGAAGATACGCAGTATTTT. It encodes CASTSDTEEDTQYF. Drawing the rest from reference TRBV28 and TRBJ2-3, the complete variable domain is DVKVTQSSRYLVKRTGEKVFLECVQDMDHENMFWYRQDPGLGLRLIYFSYDVKMKEKGDIPEGYSVSREKKERFSLILESASTNQTSMYLCASTSDTEEDTQYFGPGTRLTVL.

As DNA, the CDR3 is TGCGCCAGCAGTGAGAGGCTAGCGGGAGGGCCGAGCTCCTACAATGAGCAGTTCTTC. Protein product: CASSERLAGGPSSYNEQFF. The chain joins TRBV10-1 to TRBJ2-1; 12 positions match TRBD2. The V gene's germline CDR1 is WNHNN and CDR2 SYGVQD (reference sequence). Trimming took 2 bases from V and 0 from J; bases not matched to a gene: 8. This CDR3 is 19 amino acids long.

V and J are TRBV2 and TRBJ1-3; TRBD1 matches 9 bases. This CDR3 is 14 amino acids long. Germline lookup yields CDR1 SNHLY and CDR2 FYNNEI. After removal of 11 bases from V and 2 bases from J, the junction contained 7 bases not matched to a gene. CDR3 sequence: CAGGTGKAGNTIYF. The CDR3 nucleotides are TGTGCCGGGGGGACAGGGAAGGCTGGAAACACCATATATTTT.

This clonotype turned up a few times. J is TRBJ2-2 and V is TRBV7-2, with D unclear. Deletions cut 8 bases from V and 4 bases from J, with 14 bases between. Germline lookup yields CDR1 SGHTA and CDR2 FQGNSA. The CDR3 contains 14 residues. CDR3: CASSRNPVTGELFF. In DNA form, the CDR3 reads TGTGCCAGCTCCCGGAATCCCGTCACCGGGGAGCTGTTTTTT.

Remarks on this clonotype: A much larger clone differs from this one at a single base, so this may be a read error. V usage is TRBV7-9 and J usage is TRBJ2-3; no clear D. CDR3 size: 14 residues. The V gene's germline CDR1 is SEHNR and CDR2 FQNEAQ (reference sequence). Trimming left V 7 bases short and J 10 bases short, with 21 bases between. CDR3 DNA: TGTGCCAGCAACTCATGGATACACGTCGGAGCGCAGTATTTT. This gives the protein CASNSWIHVGAQYF.

This clonotype was counted many times. The chain joins TRBV27 to TRBJ1-5; no clear D. Trimming pared 0 bases from V and 3 bases from J, leaving 9 bases between. Germline V gives CDR1 MNHEY, CDR2 SMNVEV (reference sequence). The CDR3 is 15 residues long. In nucleotides, the CDR3 is TGTGCCAGCAGTTTATCATGGGGTTACAATCAGCCCCAGCATTTT. Its protein is CASSLSWGYNQPQHF.

This clonotype showed up many times. The CDR3 is CASSFSLSNQPQHF. CDR3 nucleotides: TGTGCCAGCAGTTTTTCCCTCAGCAATCAGCCCCAGCATTTT. The V call is TRBV12-3 or TRBV12-4, the J call TRBJ1-5, with D hard to call. V was clipped by 3 bases and J by 1 base, with 7 bases between them. This CDR3 region has 14 residues.

The gene calls are TRBV28 and TRBJ2-7; D is undetermined. Germline V gives CDR1 MDHEN, CDR2 SYDVKM. The V and J ends lost 4 bases and 0 bases respectively, with 10 bases between them. The CDR3 extends over 14 amino acids. CDR3 in amino acids: CASSWHKSSYEQYF. CDR3 coding DNA: TGTGCCAGCAGTTGGCACAAAAGCTCCTACGAGCAGTACTTC.

The chain combines TRBV6-1 with TRBJ2-7; D may be TRBD1 or TRBD2 (5 bases each). The CDR3 sequence is 14 residues long. From germline, CDR1 is MNHNS and CDR2 SASEGT. Deletions cut 5 bases from V and 4 bases from J, with 15 bases between. The CDR3 nucleotides are TGTGCCAGCAGTCACCGGGACGGAATTTACGAGCAGTACTTC. Protein: CASSHRDGIYEQYF.

The chain combines TRBV7-9 with TRBJ2-3, with unresolved D. CDR1 and CDR2 (germline): SEHNR, FQNEAQ (reference sequence). CDR3 size: 18 residues. Deletions cut 1 base from V and 3 bases from J, with 20 bases between. The CDR3 sequence: CASSLGSAWVKWTDTQYF. The DNA for the CDR3 is TGTGCCAGCAGCTTAGGTTCCGCTTGGGTGAAGTGGACAGATACGCAGTATTTT.

This chain links TRBV25-1 with TRBJ2-1; no clear D gene. The CDR3 is 16 amino acids. Germline V lookup: CDR1 MGHDK, CDR2 SYGVNS. Trimming pared 3 bases from V and 0 bases from J, leaving 12 bases between. This CDR3 is CASSDYRPSSYNEQFF. The CDR3 DNA is TGTGCCAGCAGTGATTACAGACCGAGCTCCTACAATGAGCAGTTCTTC.

This clonotype has ten or more counts. The CDR3 here is CASSQPGQPEAFF. CDR3 DNA: TGTGCCAGCAGTCAGCCCGGACAGCCTGAAGCTTTCTTT. V gene TRBV6-1 combines with J gene TRBJ1-1; tentatively, D is TRBD1 (6 bases). The ends were cut back, 5 bases at V and 6 bases at J, with 13 bases in the middle. This CDR3 region has 13 residues. CDR1 is MNHNS, CDR2 SASEGT, per germline.

This clonotype was detected ten times or more. The J gene is TRBJ2-2, the V gene TRBV28; 8 nucleotides match TRBD1. CDR1 and CDR2 (germline): MDHEN, SYDVKM. J lost 5 bases, V lost 8 bases, and 4 bases had no gene match. This CDR3 comprises 13 residues. The CDR3 nucleotides are TGTGCCAGCCCGGACAGGGAAACCGGGGAGCTGTTTTTT. This encodes CASPDRETGELFF.

Only a few counts were recorded for this clonotype. The chain uses TRBV28 and TRBJ1-4; no firm D call. The CDR3 is 16 residues long. V was shortened by 4 bases and J by 0 bases, with 12 bases between the two germline ends. Germline V gene lookup returns CDR1 MDHEN and CDR2 SYDVKM. CDR3 sequence: CASSWIAGATNEKLFF. In nucleotides, the CDR3 is TGTGCCAGCAGTTGGATCGCCGGTGCAACTAATGAAAAACTGTTTTTT.

This clonotype appeared a few times. One junction end disagrees with the germline gene, perhaps due to a read error. The chain combines TRBV12-3 or TRBV12-4 with TRBJ2-5, with D possibly TRBD2 on 5 matching bases. The CDR3 consists of 11 residues. The chain's CDR3 is CASSSTGVADF. The CDR3 DNA reads as TGTGCCAGCAGTTCCACCGGGGTAGCCGACTTC.

This clonotype was observed many times. The gene calls are TRBV4-1 and TRBJ1-1; D is undetermined. V lost 1 base and J 5 bases, leaving 8 bases between the germline ends. CDR1 MGHRA and CDR2 YSYEKL come from the germline V gene. The CDR3 has 13 residues. The CDR3 bases are TGCGCCAGCAGCCAAGGCCTAACTACTGAAGCTTTCTTT. Protein product: CASSQGLTTEAFF.